This T cell receptor (beta chain) was sequenced during a study of PD-L1 blockade in urothelial cancer. Overall study: When blood samples were assessed, the median T cell count was about 130,000.

TCRdb's table, derived via immunoSEQ multiplex PCR, lists solely in-frame clones and lacks some. There are about 25,000 clones in the sample; approximately 81% occur only once, and roughly 1.5% lies in the top ten. Time point given: peripheral blood 6 weeks after treatment start. The sample consisted of PBMCs, taken around atezolizumab (anti-PD-L1) treatment. This TCR came from a man in his 70s with urothelial cancer.

CDR3 in DNA: TGTGCCAGCAGCCCTGGGGCGGACGAGGCTTTCTTT. Translation gives CASSPGADEAFF. V gene TRBV7-9 combines with J gene TRBJ1-1; D perhaps matches TRBD1 (5 bases). V dropped 5 bases and J dropped 11 bases, with 15 bases sitting between them. In germline, CDR1 is SEHNR, CDR2 FQNEAQ (reference sequence). CDR3 length equals 12 residues.